Detailed here is one T cell receptor (beta chain). Its binding antigen is unknown. The record has no base qualities; no much larger clone is one base away. To sequence the TCRbeta CDR3 region, genomic DNA was isolated from the sorted cells. TCRbeta CDR3 regions were sequenced using the immunoSEQ Assay. Drawn from immuneACCESS, this table holds only the in-frame rearrangements with V and J called that TCRdb kept. Clones are partly lost; checked studies trace under half to an unresolved V gene and leave the rest unexplained. The table for this sample lists around 36,000 clones; about 88% of them were counted only once. Roughly 19% of the sample is taken by the ten largest. These data originate in a study of OX40 agonist ivuxolimab in advanced cancers. For the wider study: Ivuxolimab was an agonistic, fully human IgG2 monoclonal antibody directed against OX40 (CD134), a costimulatory receptor. Intravenous ivuxolimab was administered to patients every 2 weeks at six dose levels: 0.01, 0.1, 0.3, 1.5, 3 and 10 mg/kg. Of the 50 or so patients in dose escalation, about 20 had hepatocellular carcinoma, some 15 had melanoma, 9 had renal cell carcinoma and 9 had head and neck cancer. The dose-escalation cohort was around 84% male with a mean age of approximately 60 years, ranging from roughly 23 to 90. Prior anti-PD-1, anti-PD-L1 or anti-CTLA-4 therapy was permitted, and checkpoint inhibitors had been received by about 36% of dose-escalation patients. Partial responses occurred in three dose-escalation patients: two with cutaneous melanoma and one with hepatocellular carcinoma. Peripheral TCRbeta sequencing was intended to test whether TCR sequence diversity was altered and clonal T-cell expansion was caused by ivuxolimab. The monotherapy dose-escalation portion (N ≈ 50 patients) of the phase I ivuxolimab trial is reported in the paper.

The germline V gene gives CDR1 as MGHRA and CDR2 as YSYEKL. Trimming takes 3 bases from V and 8 bases from J, and the germline ends sit 10 bases apart. There are 13 amino acids in the CDR3, from cysteine to phenylalanine inclusive. Only the CDR3 DNA is retained, 39 bases long and in frame from the first base. Study-level results and caveats: In the 0.1-3.0 mg/kg groups, partial responders had among the lowest normalized peripheral clonal expansion, particularly in CD8+ T cells. On average, CD8+ T cells showed more expanded clones than CD4+ T cells after ivuxolimab. Low levels of normalized T-cell clonal expansion were also seen in some patients who did not respond. Antigen specificity was not determined for the clonally expanded peripheral T cells. At doses of 0.1 to 3.0 mg/kg, clonal expansion of both CD4+ and CD8+ T cells in blood was seen between baseline and week 6.

The trial excluded patients who had a history of autoimmune disease or who were on systemic immunosuppression. In every dose cohort, peripheral blood was drawn for TCR sequencing at baseline, cycle 4 day 1, and cycle 7 day 1. The samples were drawn from a first-in-human, open-label, multicenter phase I dose-escalation trial of ivuxolimab. Adults with locally advanced or metastatic melanoma, renal cell, hepatocellular, or head and neck squamous cell carcinoma were enrolled in the trial. CD4+ and CD8+ T cells were sorted separately from peripheral blood before TCR sequencing. This TCR derives from an adult with an advanced solid tumor such as melanoma, head and neck, liver or kidney cancer. Material: CD4+ or CD8+ T cells sorted from blood, obtained in a trial of the OX40 agonist ivuxolimab. The sequence joins TRBV4-1 to TRBJ1-4; the D region possibly corresponds to TRBD1 (5 bases align). The DNA is TGCGCCAGCAGCCAGGACATAGAAGAAAAACTGTTTTTT. Its translation reads: CASSQDIEEKLFF.